This T cell receptor (beta chain) was observed in a study of blood T cells in healthy people across ages. A second PCR of 7 to 11 cycles used a sample-barcoded 5' primer and a J-beta primer mix. A template-switch adaptor that had 12 random nucleotides put a tag on each cDNA molecule. MiXCR, applied by TCRdb to the 5' RACE reads, yields one record per CDR3 protein. The data contain about 970,000 distinct CDR3 sequences, just over 50% of them singletons. Broader study findings: One million T cells yielded diversity estimates that were considered underestimates. When set beside aged donors, long-lived donors presented more naive CD4+ cells and higher diversity. TCR beta diversity, measured per million T cells, fell in a roughly linear way with age.

Comment on this clonotype: Its cognate antigen is unknown.

Germline values: CDR1 SGHRS, CDR2 YFSETQ. The CDR3 is 15 residues long. Trimming cost V 3 bases and J 0 bases, with 11 bases left between them. The receptor's source is an older woman in good health. The rearrangement uses TRBV5-1 and TRBJ2-3; weak D call: TRBD2 (6 bases). Sequencing was done on a sample of blood. The CDR3 DNA reads as TGCGCCAGCAGCTGTACTAGCCCTAGCACAGATACGCAGTATTTT. Translating it yields CASSCTSPSTDTQYF.